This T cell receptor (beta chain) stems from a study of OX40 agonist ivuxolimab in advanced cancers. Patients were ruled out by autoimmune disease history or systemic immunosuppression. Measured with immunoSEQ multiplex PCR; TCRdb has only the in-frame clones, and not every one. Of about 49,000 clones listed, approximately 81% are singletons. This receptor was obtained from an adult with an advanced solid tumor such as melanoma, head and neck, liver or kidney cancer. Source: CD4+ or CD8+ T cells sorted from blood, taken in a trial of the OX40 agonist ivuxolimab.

CDR3 sequence: CASSFGRGGRSQETQYF. As DNA, the CDR3 is TGTGCCAGCAGTTTCGGGCGGGGGGGCCGGAGCCAAGAGACCCAGTACTTC. The V gene is TRBV27, the J gene TRBJ2-5; 9 nucleotides match TRBD2. V shed 3 bases and J 1 base; nucleotides not matched to a gene: 9. Germline V gene data show CDR1 as MNHEY and CDR2 as SMNVEV (reference sequence). The CDR3 has 17 amino acids.